The rows below give T cell receptor beta chains drawn from one sample of a study of T-cell reconstitution after alpha-beta-depleted transplantation in children. One entry per CDR3 protein, called by TCRdb with MiXCR from the PCR reads. The profile shows around 370,000 distinct CDR3 sequences, approximately 10% of them singletons. The material sequenced was PBMCs from the stem cell graft donor, taken from the stem cell graft. All receptors come from a human donor who donated a stem cell graft to a child with acute lymphoblastic leukemia. Both conserved end residues are part of each CDR3. Each record gives: J gene, V gene, clone size, CDR3 length, D gene, CDR3 DNA, CDR3 protein. A D gene is named only where the DNA matches it firmly. Size is stated for part of the rows, as once, few or many counts, or as a class when the clone is expanded.

>TRBJ2-3|TRBV5-1|NA|16|NA
TGCGCCAGCTACAGTAGGGGGGGACAACAGGCAGATACGCAGTATTTT
CASYSRGGQQADTQYF
>TRBJ2-3|TRBV20-1|many|13|TRBD1
TGCAGTGCTAGGGAGACAGGGTCAGATACGCAGTATTTT
CSARETGSDTQYF
>TRBJ2-3|TRBV7-2|many|14|TRBD1
TGTGCCAGCACCCGGACAGGAGGCACAGATACGCAGTATTTT
CASTRTGGTDTQYF
>TRBJ2-1|TRBV29-1|NA|19|TRBD1
TGCAGCGTGGGGACAGGACCAGGAATTCCCATTACGCCGGGGCATGAGCAGTTCTTC
CSVGTGPGIPITPGHEQFF
>TRBJ2-7|TRBV5-1|many|14|NA
TGCGCCAGCAGCTTGTCAGGTCGCCTATACGAGCAGTACTTC
CASSLSGRLYEQYF
>TRBJ2-5|TRBV7-7|few|13|NA
TGTGCTAGCAGCTTAACGTTTGGGGAGACCCAGTACTTC
CASSLTFGETQYF
>TRBJ2-5|TRBV10-3|few|12|NA
TGTGCCATCAGTGGAGTAGGGGAGACCCAGTACTTC
CAISGVGETQYF
>TRBJ2-7|TRBV19|NA|15|TRBD2
TGTGCCAGTAGTAATACCGGGACTAGGAACTACGAGCAGTACTTC
CASSNTGTRNYEQYF
>TRBJ2-5|TRBV20-1|NA|16|TRBD2
TGCAGTGCTGAGATCCTAGCGGGAGGGCCGATGGAGACCCAGTACTTC
CSAEILAGGPMETQYF
>TRBJ2-5|TRBV15|NA|16|TRBD1
TGTGCCACCAGCAGGGGGGACAGGCGGAGGGGAGAGACCCAGTACTTC
CATSRGDRRRGETQYF
>TRBJ2-4|TRBV4-1|few|14|NA
TGCGCCAGCAGCCAAGATCCAGGGGGGGACATTCAGTACTTC
CASSQDPGGDIQYF
>TRBJ2-3|TRBV5-1|NA|15|NA
TGCGCCAGCAGCTTGCGGACTACAAGCACAGATACGCAGTATTTT
CASSLRTTSTDTQYF
>TRBJ1-5|TRBV27|NA|16|NA
TGTGCCAGCAGTTTATCGGGGGTCTATAGCAATCAGCCCCAGCATTTT
CASSLSGVYSNQPQHF
>TRBJ2-2|TRBV12-3/TRBV12-4|few|12|NA
TGTGCCAGCAGTCATCTGGAAGGGGAGCTGTTTTTT
CASSHLEGELFF
>TRBJ2-1|TRBV5-1|NA|16|NA
TGCGCCAGCAGCTTGGACCGGGTGGACTCCTACAATGAGCAGTTCTTC
CASSLDRVDSYNEQFF
>TRBJ2-3|TRBV4-2|many|16|TRBD2
TGTGCCAGCAGCCCGGGACTAGCGGGAGAATCAGATACGCAGTATTTT
CASSPGLAGESDTQYF
>TRBJ1-2|TRBV12-3/TRBV12-4|few|16|NA
TGTGCCAGCAGTTTTAGTGAGGACAGCCTGAACTATGGCTACACCTTC
CASSFSEDSLNYGYTF
>TRBJ2-1|TRBV12-3/TRBV12-4|many|17|TRBD2
TGTGCCAGCAGTTTATCGTATTGGCTAGCGGCCAGGCATGAGCAGTTCTTC
CASSLSYWLAARHEQFF
>TRBJ2-1|TRBV11-3|few|15|TRBD2
TGTGCCAGCAGCGTCTCTAGCGGGAGTTCCGGTGAGCAGTTCTTC
CASSVSSGSSGEQFF
>TRBJ2-5|TRBV7-2|many|14|NA
TGTGCCAGCAGCTTACCCTCAGGGCAAGAGACCCAGTACTTC
CASSLPSGQETQYF
>TRBJ2-7|TRBV7-8|few|15|NA
TGTGCCAGCAGCTCCTCCATCAGAGTCCTCTACGAGCAGTACTTC
CASSSSIRVLYEQYF